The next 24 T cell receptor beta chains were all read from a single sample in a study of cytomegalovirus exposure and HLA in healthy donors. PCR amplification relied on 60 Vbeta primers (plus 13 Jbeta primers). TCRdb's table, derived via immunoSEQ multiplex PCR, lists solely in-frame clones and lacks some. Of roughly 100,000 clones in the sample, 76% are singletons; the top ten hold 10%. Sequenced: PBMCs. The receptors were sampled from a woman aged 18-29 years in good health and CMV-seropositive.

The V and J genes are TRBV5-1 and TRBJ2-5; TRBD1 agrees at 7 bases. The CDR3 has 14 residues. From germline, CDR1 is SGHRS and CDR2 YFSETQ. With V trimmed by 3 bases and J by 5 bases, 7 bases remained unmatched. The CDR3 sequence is CASSSSTGLETQYF. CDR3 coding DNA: TGCGCCAGCAGCTCATCGACAGGGTTGGAGACCCAGTACTTC.

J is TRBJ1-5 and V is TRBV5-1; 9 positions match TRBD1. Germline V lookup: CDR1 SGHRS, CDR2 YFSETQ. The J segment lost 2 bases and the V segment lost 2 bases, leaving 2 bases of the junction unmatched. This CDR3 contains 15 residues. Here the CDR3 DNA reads TGCGCCAGCAGCTTAAGGACAGGGGGCAATCAGCCCCAGCATTTT. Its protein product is CASSLRTGGNQPQHF.

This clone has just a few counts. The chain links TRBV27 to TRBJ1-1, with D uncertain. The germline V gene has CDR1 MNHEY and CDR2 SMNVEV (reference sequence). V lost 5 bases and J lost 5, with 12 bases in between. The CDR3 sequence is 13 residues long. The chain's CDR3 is CASSIQIGTEAFF. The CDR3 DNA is TGTGCCAGCAGTATACAGATTGGGACTGAAGCTTTCTTT.

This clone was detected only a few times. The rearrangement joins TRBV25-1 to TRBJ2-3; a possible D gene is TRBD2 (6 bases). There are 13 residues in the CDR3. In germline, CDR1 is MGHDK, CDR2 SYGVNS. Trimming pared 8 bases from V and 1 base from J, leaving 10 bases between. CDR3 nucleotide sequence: TGTGCCAGCCAAAGGGAGGGCACAGATACGCAGTATTTT. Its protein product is CASQREGTDTQYF.

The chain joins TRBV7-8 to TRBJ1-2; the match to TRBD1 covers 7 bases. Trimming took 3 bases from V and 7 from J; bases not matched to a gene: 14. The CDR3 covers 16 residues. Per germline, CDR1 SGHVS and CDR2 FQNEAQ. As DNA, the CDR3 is TGTGCCAGCAGCTTCCGGGACAGTCCTTCTACGGGTGGCTACACCTTC. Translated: CASSFRDSPSTGGYTF.

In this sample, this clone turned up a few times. The CDR3 region has the DNA TGTGCCAGCAGTTCTAATTTTCCACGGTCTGGAAACACCATATATTTT. Its protein is CASSSNFPRSGNTIYF. V usage is TRBV27 and J usage is TRBJ1-3, with no clear D. Germline V gene sequence: CDR1 MNHEY, CDR2 SMNVEV (reference sequence). The ends were cut back, 4 bases at V and 1 base at J, with 14 bases in the middle. The CDR3 extends over 16 amino acids.

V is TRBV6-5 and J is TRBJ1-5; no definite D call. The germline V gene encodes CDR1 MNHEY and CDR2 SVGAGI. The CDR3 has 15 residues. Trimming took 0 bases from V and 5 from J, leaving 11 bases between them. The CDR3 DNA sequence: TGTGCCAGCAGTTACTCGTTACATCCCGATCAGCCCCAGCATTTT. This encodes CASSYSLHPDQPQHF.

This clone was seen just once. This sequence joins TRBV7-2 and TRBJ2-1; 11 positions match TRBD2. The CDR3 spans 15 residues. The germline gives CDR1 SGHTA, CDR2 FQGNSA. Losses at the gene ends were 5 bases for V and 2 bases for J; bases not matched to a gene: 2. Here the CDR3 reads CASSTGLAAYNEQFF. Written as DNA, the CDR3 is TGTGCCAGCAGCACGGGACTAGCGGCCTACAATGAGCAGTTCTTC.

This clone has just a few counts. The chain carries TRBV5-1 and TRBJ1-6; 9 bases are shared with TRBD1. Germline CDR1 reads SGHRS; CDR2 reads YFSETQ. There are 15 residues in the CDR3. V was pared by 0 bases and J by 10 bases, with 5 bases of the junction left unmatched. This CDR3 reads CASSLEGQGWSPLHF. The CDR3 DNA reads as TGCGCCAGCAGCTTGGAAGGACAGGGGTGGTCACCCCTCCACTTT.

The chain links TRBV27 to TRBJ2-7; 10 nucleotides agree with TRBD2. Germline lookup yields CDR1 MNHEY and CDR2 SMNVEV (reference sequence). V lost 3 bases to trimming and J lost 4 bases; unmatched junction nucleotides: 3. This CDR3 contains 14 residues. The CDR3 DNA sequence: TGTGCCAGCAGTTTCGCTAGCGGGAGATACGAGCAGTACTTC. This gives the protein CASSFASGRYEQYF.

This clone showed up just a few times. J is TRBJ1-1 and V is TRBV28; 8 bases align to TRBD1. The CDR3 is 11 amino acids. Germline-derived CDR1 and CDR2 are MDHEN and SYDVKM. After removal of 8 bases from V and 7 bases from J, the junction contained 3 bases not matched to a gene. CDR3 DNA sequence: TGTGCCAGCGATGACAGGGGTGAAGCTTTCTTT. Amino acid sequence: CASDDRGEAFF.

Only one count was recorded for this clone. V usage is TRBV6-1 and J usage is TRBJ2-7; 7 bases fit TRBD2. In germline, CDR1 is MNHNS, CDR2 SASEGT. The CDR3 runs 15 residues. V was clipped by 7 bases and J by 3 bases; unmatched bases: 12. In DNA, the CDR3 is TGTGCCAGCACCAGGGAGGGCGGGACCGTCTACGAGCAGTACTTC. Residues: CASTREGGTVYEQYF.

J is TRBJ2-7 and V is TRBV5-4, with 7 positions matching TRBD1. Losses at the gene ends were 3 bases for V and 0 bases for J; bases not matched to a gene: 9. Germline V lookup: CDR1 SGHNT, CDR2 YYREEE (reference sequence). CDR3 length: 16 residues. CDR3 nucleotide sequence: TGTGCCAGCAGCTATACTCGGGACAGAAACTCCTACGAGCAGTACTTC. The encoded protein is CASSYTRDRNSYEQYF.

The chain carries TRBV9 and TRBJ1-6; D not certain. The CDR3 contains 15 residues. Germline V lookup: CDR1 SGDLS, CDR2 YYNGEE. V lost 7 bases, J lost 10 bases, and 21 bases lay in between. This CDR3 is CASAGSEVPSSPLHF. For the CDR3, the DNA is TGTGCCAGCGCGGGTTCAGAAGTACCCAGCTCACCCCTCCACTTT.

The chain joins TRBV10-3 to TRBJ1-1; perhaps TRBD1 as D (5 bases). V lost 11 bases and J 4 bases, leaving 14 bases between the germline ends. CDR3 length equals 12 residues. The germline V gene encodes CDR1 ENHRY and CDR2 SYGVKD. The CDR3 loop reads CAAWAGGTEAFF. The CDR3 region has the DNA TGTGCCGCCTGGGCCGGGGGCACTGAAGCTTTCTTT.

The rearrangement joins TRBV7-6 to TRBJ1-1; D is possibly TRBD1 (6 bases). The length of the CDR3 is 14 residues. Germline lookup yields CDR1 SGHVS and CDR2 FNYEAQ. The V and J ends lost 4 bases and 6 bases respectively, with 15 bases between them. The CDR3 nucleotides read TGTGCCAGCAGCTCGTTACAGGGAAGGGCTGAAGCTTTCTTT. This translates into CASSSLQGRAEAFF.

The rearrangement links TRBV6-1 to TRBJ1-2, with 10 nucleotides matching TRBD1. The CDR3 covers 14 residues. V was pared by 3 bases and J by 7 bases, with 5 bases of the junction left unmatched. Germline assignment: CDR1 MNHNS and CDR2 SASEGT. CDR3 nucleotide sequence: TGTGCCAGCAGTGACGCCGGGACAGGGGTTGGCTACACCTTC. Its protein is CASSDAGTGVGYTF.

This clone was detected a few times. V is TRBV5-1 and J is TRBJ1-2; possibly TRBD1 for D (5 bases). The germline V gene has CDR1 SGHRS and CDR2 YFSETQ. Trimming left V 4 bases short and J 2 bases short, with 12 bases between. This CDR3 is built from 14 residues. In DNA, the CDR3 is TGCGCCAGCAGCCCGTTCGGGGGGAACTATGGCTACACCTTC. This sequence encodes CASSPFGGNYGYTF.

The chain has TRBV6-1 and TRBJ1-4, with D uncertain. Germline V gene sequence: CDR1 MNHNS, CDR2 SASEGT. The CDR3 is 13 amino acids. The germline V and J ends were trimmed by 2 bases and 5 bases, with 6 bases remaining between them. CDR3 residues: CASSEWRNEKLFF. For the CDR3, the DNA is TGTGCCAGCAGTGAATGGAGAAATGAAAAACTGTTTTTT.

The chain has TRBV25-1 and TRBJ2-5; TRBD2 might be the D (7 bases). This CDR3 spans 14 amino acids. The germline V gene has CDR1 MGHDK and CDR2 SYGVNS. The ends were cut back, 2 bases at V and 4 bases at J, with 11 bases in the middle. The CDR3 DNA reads TGTGCCAGCAGTGAAGTGGGGGGGCGAGAGACCCAGTACTTC. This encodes CASSEVGGRETQYF.

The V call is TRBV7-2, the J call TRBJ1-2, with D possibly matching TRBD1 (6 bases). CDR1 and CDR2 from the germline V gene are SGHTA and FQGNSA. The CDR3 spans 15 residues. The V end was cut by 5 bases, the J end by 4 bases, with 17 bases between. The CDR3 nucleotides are TGTGCCAGCAGCGCGAGGACAGTCCGTAGCTATGGCTACACCTTC. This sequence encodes CASSARTVRSYGYTF. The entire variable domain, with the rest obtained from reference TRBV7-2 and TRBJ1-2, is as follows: GAGVSQSPSNKVTEKGKDVELRCDPISGHTALYWYRQSLGQGLEFLIYFQGNSAPDKSGLPSDRFSAERTGGSVSTLTIQRTQQEDSAVYLCASSARTVRSYGYTFGSGTRLTVV.

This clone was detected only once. CDR3 in amino acids: CASSQVSGSSGRVNEQFF. CDR3 DNA: TGCGCCAGCAGCCAAGTCTCCGGTTCTAGCGGGAGGGTCAATGAGCAGTTCTTC. The J gene is TRBJ2-1, the V gene TRBV4-3; 12 bases fit TRBD2. The CDR3 consists of 18 residues. The V and J ends lost 1 base and 6 bases, in that order; junction bases with no gene match: 10. The germline gives CDR1 LGHNA, CDR2 YSLEER.

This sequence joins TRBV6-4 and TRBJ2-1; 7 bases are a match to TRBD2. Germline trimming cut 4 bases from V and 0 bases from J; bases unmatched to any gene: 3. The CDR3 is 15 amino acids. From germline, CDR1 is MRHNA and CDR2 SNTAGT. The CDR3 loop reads CASSVIAGSYNEQFF. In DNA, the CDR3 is TGTGCCAGCAGTGTCATAGCGGGCTCCTACAATGAGCAGTTCTTC.

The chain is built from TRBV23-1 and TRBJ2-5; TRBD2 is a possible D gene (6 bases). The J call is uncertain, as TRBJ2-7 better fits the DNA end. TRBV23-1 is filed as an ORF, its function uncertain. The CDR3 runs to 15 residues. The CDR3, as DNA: TGCGCCAGCAAACTGGAGGGGTTATTTAACTACGAGCAGTACTTC. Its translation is CASKLEGLFNYEQYF.